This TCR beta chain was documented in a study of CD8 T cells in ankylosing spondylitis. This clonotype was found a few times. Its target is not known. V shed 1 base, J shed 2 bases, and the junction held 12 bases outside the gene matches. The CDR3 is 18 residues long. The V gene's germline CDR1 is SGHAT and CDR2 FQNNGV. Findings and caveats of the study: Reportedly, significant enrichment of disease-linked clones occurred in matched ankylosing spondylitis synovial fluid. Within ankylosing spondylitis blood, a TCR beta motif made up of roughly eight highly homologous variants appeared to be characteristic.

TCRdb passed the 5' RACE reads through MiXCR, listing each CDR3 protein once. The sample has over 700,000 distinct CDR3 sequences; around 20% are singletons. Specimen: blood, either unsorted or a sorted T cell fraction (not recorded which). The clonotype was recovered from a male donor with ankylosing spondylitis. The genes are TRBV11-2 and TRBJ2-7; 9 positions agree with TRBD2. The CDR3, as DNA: TGTGCCAGCAGCTTAGGCCCGCAGCTAGCGGGAAGTCCCTACGAGCAGTACTTC. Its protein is CASSLGPQLAGSPYEQYF.